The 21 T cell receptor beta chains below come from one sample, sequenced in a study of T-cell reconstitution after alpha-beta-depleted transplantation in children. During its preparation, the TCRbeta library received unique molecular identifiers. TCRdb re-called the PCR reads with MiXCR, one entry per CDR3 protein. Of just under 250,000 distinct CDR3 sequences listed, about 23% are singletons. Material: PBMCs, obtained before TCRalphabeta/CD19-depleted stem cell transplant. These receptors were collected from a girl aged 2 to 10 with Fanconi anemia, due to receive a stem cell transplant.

The CDR3 here is CASSLAGFSNEKLFF. Written as DNA, the CDR3 is TGTGCCAGCAGCCTTGCCGGATTCTCCAATGAAAAACTGTTTTTT. The gene calls are TRBV7-2 and TRBJ1-4; D unresolved. Trimming took 5 bases from V and 5 from J, leaving 15 bases between them. The CDR3 loop spans 15 amino acids. The germline CDR1 and CDR2 sequences are SGHTA and FQGNSA.

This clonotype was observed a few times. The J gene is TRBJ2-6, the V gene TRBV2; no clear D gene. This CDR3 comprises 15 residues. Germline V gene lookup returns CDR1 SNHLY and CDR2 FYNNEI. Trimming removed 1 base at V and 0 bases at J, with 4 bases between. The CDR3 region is CASSEVHSGANVLTF. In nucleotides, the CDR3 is TGTGCCAGCAGTGAAGTCCACTCTGGGGCCAACGTCCTGACTTTC.

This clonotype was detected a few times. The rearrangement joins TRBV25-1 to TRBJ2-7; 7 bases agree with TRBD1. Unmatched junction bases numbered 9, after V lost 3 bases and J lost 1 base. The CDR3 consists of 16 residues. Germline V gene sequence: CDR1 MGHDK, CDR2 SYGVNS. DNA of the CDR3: TGTGCCAGCAGTGATTGGGACAGTTGGGGTTCCTACGAGCAGTACTTC. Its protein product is CASSDWDSWGSYEQYF.

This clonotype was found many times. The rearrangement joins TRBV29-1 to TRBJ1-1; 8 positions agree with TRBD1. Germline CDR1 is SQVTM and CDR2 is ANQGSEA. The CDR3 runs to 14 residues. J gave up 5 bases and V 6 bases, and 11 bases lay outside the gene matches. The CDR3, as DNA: TGCAGCGTCGCCGGACAGGGAGTACGAACTGAAGCTTTCTTT. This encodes CSVAGQGVRTEAFF.

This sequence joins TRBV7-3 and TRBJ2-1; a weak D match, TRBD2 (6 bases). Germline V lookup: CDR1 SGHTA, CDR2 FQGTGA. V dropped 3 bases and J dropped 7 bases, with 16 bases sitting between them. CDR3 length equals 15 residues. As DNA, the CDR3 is TGTGCCAGCAGCTTGATAACGGGAGCTGGGAATGAGCAGTTCTTC. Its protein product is CASSLITGAGNEQFF.

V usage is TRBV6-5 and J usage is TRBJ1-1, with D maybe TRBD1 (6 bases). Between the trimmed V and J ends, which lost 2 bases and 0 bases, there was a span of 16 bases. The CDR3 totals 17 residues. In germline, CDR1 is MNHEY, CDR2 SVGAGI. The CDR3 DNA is TGTGCCAGCAGTTACGCGGGGGCTCCTTTAGTGAACACTGAAGCTTTCTTT. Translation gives CASSYAGAPLVNTEAFF.

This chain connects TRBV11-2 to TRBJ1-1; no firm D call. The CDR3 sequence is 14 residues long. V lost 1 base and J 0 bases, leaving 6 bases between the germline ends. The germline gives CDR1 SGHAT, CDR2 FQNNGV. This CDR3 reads CASSLAIMNTEAFF. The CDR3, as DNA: TGTGCCAGCAGCTTAGCAATAATGAACACTGAAGCTTTCTTT.

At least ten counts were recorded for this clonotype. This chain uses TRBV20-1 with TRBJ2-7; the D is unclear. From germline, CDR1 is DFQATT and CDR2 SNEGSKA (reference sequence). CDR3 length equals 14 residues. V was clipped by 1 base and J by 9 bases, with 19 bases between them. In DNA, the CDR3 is TGCAGTGCTAGAGGCCCTTCGCTCTCAAATGTGCAGTACTTC. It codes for CSARGPSLSNVQYF.

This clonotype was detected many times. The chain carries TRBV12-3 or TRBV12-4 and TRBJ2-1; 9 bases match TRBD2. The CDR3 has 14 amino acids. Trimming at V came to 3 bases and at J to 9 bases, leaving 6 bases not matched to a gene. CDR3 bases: TGTGCCAGCAGTTTCGCTAGCGGGGCCGGTGAGCAGTTCTTC. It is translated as CASSFASGAGEQFF.

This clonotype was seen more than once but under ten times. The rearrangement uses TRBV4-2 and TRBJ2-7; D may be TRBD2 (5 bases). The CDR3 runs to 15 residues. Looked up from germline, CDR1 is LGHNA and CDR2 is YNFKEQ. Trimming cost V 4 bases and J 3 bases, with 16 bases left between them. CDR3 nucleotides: TGTGCCAGCAGCCCCGCATTAAGCGGTCTCTACGAGCAGTACTTC. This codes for CASSPALSGLYEQYF.

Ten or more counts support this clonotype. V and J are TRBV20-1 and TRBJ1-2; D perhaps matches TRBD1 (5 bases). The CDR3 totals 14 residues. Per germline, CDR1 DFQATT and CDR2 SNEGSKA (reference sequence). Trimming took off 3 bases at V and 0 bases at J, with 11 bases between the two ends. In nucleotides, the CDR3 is TGCAGTGCTAGGACAGCAGGGACTAACTATGGCTACACCTTC. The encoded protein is CSARTAGTNYGYTF.

The CDR3 sequence: CSVEDRTGGAYGYTF. CDR3 nucleotides: TGCAGCGTTGAAGATAGGACAGGGGGCGCATATGGCTACACCTTC. This chain connects TRBV29-1 to TRBJ1-2, with 11 bases that match TRBD1. The CDR3 has 15 amino acids. V was clipped by 0 bases and J by 5 bases; unmatched bases: 5. Per the germline V gene, CDR1 is SQVTM and CDR2 is ANQGSEA. Together with reference TRBV29-1 and TRBJ1-2, the CDR3 gives the full variable domain: SAVISQKPSRDICQRGTSLTIQCQVDSQVTMMFWYRQQPGQSLTLIATANQGSEATYESGFVIDKFPISRPNLTFSTLTVSNMSPEDSSIYLCSVEDRTGGAYGYTFGSGTRLTVV.

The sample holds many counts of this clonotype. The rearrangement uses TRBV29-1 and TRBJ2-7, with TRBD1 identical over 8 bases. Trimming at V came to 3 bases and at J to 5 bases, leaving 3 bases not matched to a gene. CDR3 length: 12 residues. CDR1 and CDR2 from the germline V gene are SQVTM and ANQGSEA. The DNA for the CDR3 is TGCAGCGTTGAGGACAGGGACGACGAGCAGTACTTC. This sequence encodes CSVEDRDDEQYF.

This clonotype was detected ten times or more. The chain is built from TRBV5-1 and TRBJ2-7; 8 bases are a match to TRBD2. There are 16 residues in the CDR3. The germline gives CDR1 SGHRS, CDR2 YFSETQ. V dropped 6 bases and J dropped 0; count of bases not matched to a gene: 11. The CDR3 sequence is CASTLGGRTNSYEQYF. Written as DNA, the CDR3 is TGCGCCAGCACCCTAGGCGGGAGGACCAACTCCTACGAGCAGTACTTC.

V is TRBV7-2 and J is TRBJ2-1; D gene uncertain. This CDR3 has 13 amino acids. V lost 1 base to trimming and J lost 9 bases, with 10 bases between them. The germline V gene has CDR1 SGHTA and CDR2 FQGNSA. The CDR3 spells CASSLGGIGEQFF. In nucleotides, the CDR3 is TGTGCCAGCAGCTTAGGGGGAATAGGTGAGCAGTTCTTC.

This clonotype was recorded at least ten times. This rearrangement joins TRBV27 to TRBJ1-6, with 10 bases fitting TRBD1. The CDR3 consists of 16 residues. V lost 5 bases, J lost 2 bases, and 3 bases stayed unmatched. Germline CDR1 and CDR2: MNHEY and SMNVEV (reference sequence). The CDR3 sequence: CASSIGQGAYNSPLHF. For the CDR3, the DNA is TGTGCCAGCAGTATCGGACAGGGGGCCTATAATTCACCCCTCCACTTT.

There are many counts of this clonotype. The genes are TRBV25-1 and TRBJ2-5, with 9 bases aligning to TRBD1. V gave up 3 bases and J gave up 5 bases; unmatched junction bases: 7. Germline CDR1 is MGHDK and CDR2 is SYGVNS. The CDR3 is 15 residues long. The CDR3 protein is CASSEMGQGWETQYF. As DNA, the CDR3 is TGTGCCAGCAGTGAGATGGGACAGGGATGGGAGACCCAGTACTTC. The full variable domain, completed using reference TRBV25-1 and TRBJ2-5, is EADIYQTPRYLVIGTGKKITLECSQTMGHDKMYWYQQDPGMELHLIHYSYGVNSTEKGDLSSESTVSRIRTEHFPLTLESARPSHTSQYLCASSEMGQGWETQYFGPGTRLLVL.

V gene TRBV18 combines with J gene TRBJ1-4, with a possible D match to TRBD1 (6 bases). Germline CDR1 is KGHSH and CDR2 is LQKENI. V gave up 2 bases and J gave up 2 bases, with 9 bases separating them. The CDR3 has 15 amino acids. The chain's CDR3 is CASSPFQGTNEKLFF. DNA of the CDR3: TGTGCCAGCTCACCATTTCAGGGGACTAATGAAAAACTGTTTTTT.

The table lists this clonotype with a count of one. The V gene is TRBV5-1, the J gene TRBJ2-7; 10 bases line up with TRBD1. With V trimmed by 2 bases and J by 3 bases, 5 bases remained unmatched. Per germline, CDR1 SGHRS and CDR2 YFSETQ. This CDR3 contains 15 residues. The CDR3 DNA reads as TGCGCCAGCAGCTTAAGGACAGGGGGGGACTACGAGCAGTACTTC. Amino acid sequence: CASSLRTGGDYEQYF.

The CDR3 nucleotides read TGCAGCGTTGTATGGCGGCCCGGGTGGACCCAGTACTTC. Protein product: CSVVWRPGWTQYF. This sequence joins TRBV29-1 and TRBJ2-5; D not resolved. CDR3 size: 13 residues. V lost 4 bases to trimming and J lost 7 bases, with 16 bases between them. Germline V lookup: CDR1 SQVTM, CDR2 ANQGSEA.

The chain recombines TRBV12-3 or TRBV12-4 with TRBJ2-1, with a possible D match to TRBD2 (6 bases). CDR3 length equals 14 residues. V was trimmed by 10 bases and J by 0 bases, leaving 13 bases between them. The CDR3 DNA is TGTGCCACTGAGCGGGTAATCTCCTACAATGAGCAGTTCTTC. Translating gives CATERVISYNEQFF.